Listed here are 17 T cell receptor beta chains from one sample, sequenced in a study of T cells after yellow fever vaccination. TCRdb analysed the 5' RACE reads with MiXCR anew, one entry per CDR3 protein. The sample holds 150,000 to 200,000 distinct CDR3 sequences, approximately 11% seen once. The input for sequencing was CD8+ T cells sorted from PBMCs, taken 15 days after the yellow fever booster vaccination. The receptors derive from a man aged 18-30 years who received the YFV17D yellow fever vaccine.

In this sample, this clonotype turned up a few times. The chain links TRBV4-3 to TRBJ1-2; D remains unclear. Germline V gene data show CDR1 as LGHNA and CDR2 as YSLEER. The CDR3 has 13 residues. Between the trimmed V and J ends, which lost 4 bases and 8 bases, there was a span of 14 bases. CDR3 in amino acids: CASSPRSGYGYTF. In DNA form, the CDR3 reads TGCGCCAGCAGCCCCCGGTCGGGCTACGGCTACACCTTC.

This clonotype was seen more than once but under ten times. The chain links TRBV4-1 to TRBJ2-3, with 9 bases matching TRBD1. With V trimmed by 0 bases and J by 4 bases, 8 bases remained unmatched. Germline values: CDR1 MGHRA, CDR2 YSYEKL. CDR3 length equals 17 residues. The CDR3 DNA sequence: TGCGCCAGCAGCCAAGATCCCGGGACAGGGTTCGCAGATACGCAGTATTTT. Amino acid sequence: CASSQDPGTGFADTQYF.

The chain joins TRBV7-2 to TRBJ2-2; 7 bases fit TRBD1. Germline V CDR1 and CDR2: SGHTA, FQGNSA. The CDR3 is 16 amino acids. The J segment lost 1 base and the V segment lost 6 bases, leaving 8 bases of the junction unmatched. In nucleotides, the CDR3 is TGTGCCAGCAGTCGCCAGGGGGATTGGAACACCGGGGAGCTGTTTTTT. Amino acids: CASSRQGDWNTGELFF.

This clonotype was detected only a few times. V gene TRBV12-3 or TRBV12-4 combines with J gene TRBJ1-5, with D hard to call. Trimming took 3 bases from V and 0 from J, leaving 12 bases between them. This CDR3 contains 16 residues. CDR3 region: CASSFERVYSNQPQHF. The CDR3 region has the DNA TGTGCCAGCAGTTTCGAAAGGGTATATAGCAATCAGCCCCAGCATTTT.

This clonotype was seen at least ten times. The chain links TRBV11-2 to TRBJ2-3, with D possibly being TRBD2 (7 bases). CDR3 size: 15 residues. Germline lookup yields CDR1 SGHAT and CDR2 FQNNGV. V lost 5 bases to trimming and J lost 2 bases, with 14 bases between them. The CDR3 DNA follows: TGTGCCAGCAGCCTAGGGGGGGCATACACAGATACGCAGTATTTT. Its translation: CASSLGGAYTDTQYF.

This clonotype was counted a single time. The chain uses TRBV6-5 and TRBJ1-5, with TRBD1 matching over 7 bases. V lost 0 bases, J lost 4 bases, and 3 bases stayed unmatched. The CDR3 runs to 15 residues. Germline V CDR1 and CDR2: MNHEY, SVGAGI. CDR3 residues: CASSYSGRGNQPQHF. CDR3 DNA: TGTGCCAGCAGTTACTCGGGCAGGGGGAATCAGCCCCAGCATTTT.

The chain combines TRBV7-9 with TRBJ2-1; no clear D gene. Trimming cost V 5 bases and J 9 bases, with 11 bases left between them. Germline CDR1 reads SEHNR; CDR2 reads FQNEAQ (reference sequence). The CDR3 totals 12 residues. The CDR3 bases are TGTGCCAGCAGCACCGGGTGGGGTGAGCAGTTCTTC. It encodes CASSTGWGEQFF.

Only a few counts were recorded for this clonotype. The rearrangement joins TRBV12-3 or TRBV12-4 to TRBJ2-3, with 9 bases aligning to TRBD2. This CDR3 contains 16 residues. The trim removed 6 bases at V and 6 bases at J, leaving 13 bases unmatched. For the CDR3, the DNA is TGTGCCAGCAGACCCGTAGCGGGGGCAAAAGAGGATACGCAGTATTTT. It codes for CASRPVAGAKEDTQYF.

This clonotype was observed a few times. V is TRBV7-9 and J is TRBJ1-6, with a possible D match to TRBD1 (6 bases). The CDR3 spans 14 residues. CDR1 is SEHNR and CDR2 is FQNEAQ in the germline V gene (reference sequence). Trimming cost V 3 bases and J 7 bases, with 10 bases left between them. CDR3 residues: CASSFSGANSPLHF. The CDR3 DNA sequence: TGTGCCAGCAGCTTCTCAGGGGCGAATTCACCCCTCCACTTT. Supplemented by reference TRBV7-9 and TRBJ1-6, the full variable domain reads DTGVSQNPRHKITKRGQNVTFRCDPISEHNRLYWYRQTLGQGPEFLTYFQNEAQLEKSRLLSDRFSAERPKGSFSTLEIQRTEQGDSAMYLCASSFSGANSPLHFGNGTRLTVT.

This clonotype has only a few counts. V is TRBV12-3 or TRBV12-4 and J is TRBJ2-1; TRBD2 matches at 8 bases. There are 16 residues in the CDR3. V gave up 6 bases and J gave up 0 bases; unmatched junction bases: 7. The chain's CDR3 is CASSPSGGASYNEQFF. The DNA of the CDR3 is TGTGCCAGCAGCCCTTCGGGGGGGGCCTCCTACAATGAGCAGTTCTTC.

This clonotype was counted only a few times. The chain employs TRBV5-6 and TRBJ2-1; D may correspond to TRBD1 or TRBD2 (5 bases each). CDR1 and CDR2 from the germline V gene are SGHDT and YYEEEE. Trimming removed 2 bases at V and 6 bases at J, with 27 bases between. This CDR3 region has 19 residues. The CDR3 protein is CASSFPVSGERGVSNEQFF. CDR3 bases: TGTGCCAGCAGCTTCCCGGTGTCCGGGGAAAGAGGGGTGAGCAATGAGCAGTTCTTC.

The chain uses TRBV29-1 and TRBJ1-5; no clear D gene. Trimming shortened V by 7 bases and J by 4 bases, and 11 bases separated the two germline ends. Germline CDR1 reads SQVTM; CDR2 reads ANQGSEA. The CDR3 loop spans 12 amino acids. The CDR3 is CSARSGNQPQHF. The DNA for the CDR3 is TGCAGCGCCCGGAGCGGGAATCAGCCCCAGCATTTT.

The V and J genes are TRBV28 and TRBJ2-3; no definite D call. V was trimmed by 6 bases and J by 2 bases, leaving 15 bases between them. This CDR3 comprises 15 residues. The germline V gene encodes CDR1 MDHEN and CDR2 SYDVKM. The CDR3 sequence is CASRTWQASTDTQYF. For the CDR3, the DNA is TGTGCCAGCAGGACTTGGCAGGCTTCCACAGATACGCAGTATTTT.

This clonotype occurred many times. V gene TRBV5-4 combines with J gene TRBJ1-1, with D uncertain. V was trimmed by 5 bases and J by 4 bases, leaving 9 bases between them. CDR1 SGHNT and CDR2 YYREEE come from the germline V gene (reference sequence). This CDR3 has 12 residues. CDR3 in amino acids: CASRVGSTEAFF. The CDR3 nucleotides read TGTGCCAGCAGGGTGGGATCCACTGAAGCTTTCTTT.

The V gene is TRBV6-5, the J gene TRBJ1-1; no reliable D call. V gave up 2 bases and J gave up 0 bases, with 7 bases separating them. In germline, CDR1 is MNHEY, CDR2 SVGAGI. The CDR3 contains 14 residues. The CDR3 sequence: CASSYGGVNTEAFF. The CDR3 DNA is TGTGCCAGCAGTTACGGTGGTGTGAACACTGAAGCTTTCTTT.

The CDR3 DNA is TGTGCCAGCAGCCAAGTGGGACAGAGCTACGAGCAGTACTTC. Residues: CASSQVGQSYEQYF. This chain joins TRBV4-2 and TRBJ2-7, with 7 nucleotides matching TRBD1. CDR3 length equals 14 residues. With V trimmed by 1 base and J by 3 bases, 3 bases remained unmatched. Germline-derived CDR1 and CDR2 are LGHNA and YNFKEQ.

As to this clonotype: The germline gene is not matched at one end of the junction; a read error may be the cause. The V call is TRBV4-3, the J call TRBJ1-5; no clear D gene. CDR3 length: 16 residues. Germline V gives CDR1 LGHNA, CDR2 YSLEER. The CDR3 protein is CASSQEAGRGNQPQHF. CDR3 bases: TGCGCCAGCAGCCAAGAGGCGGGTCGCGGCAATCAGCCACAGCATTTT.